Following are 28 T cell receptor beta chains from one sample sequenced in a study of cytomegalovirus exposure and HLA in healthy donors (dated by TCRdb to about 2017). Libraries came from the immunoSEQ multiplex PCR assay. A mixture of 60 forward primers for TCR Vbeta segments and 13 reverse primers for TCR Jbeta segments was used in the multiplex PCR. TCRdb obtained this table from immuneACCESS and retained in-frame rearrangements with V and J assigned. These tables miss some clones; where compared with another copy, unresolved V genes account for less than half of the shortfall, and the remainder is unexplained. Recorded for this sample are roughly 140,000 clones; 76% of them occurred a single time. Approximately 4% of the sample is taken by the ten largest. Specimen: PBMCs. These receptors were taken from a man aged 18 to 29 in good health and CMV-seronegative.

The chain combines TRBV7-9 with TRBJ1-1; D is unresolved. V was clipped by 2 bases and J by 3 bases, with 13 bases between them. The germline gives CDR1 SEHNR, CDR2 FQNEAQ (reference sequence). This CDR3 is 15 amino acids long. In nucleotides, the CDR3 is TGTGCCAGCAGCTTACGGGGTGGTCTTTACACTGAAGCTTTCTTT. Protein product: CASSLRGGLYTEAFF.

The J gene is TRBJ2-5, the V gene TRBV6-5; weak D call: TRBD1 (5 bases). The CDR3 is 13 amino acids. V was clipped by 4 bases and J by 2 bases, with 8 bases between them. CDR1 and CDR2 (germline): MNHEY, SVGAGI. The CDR3 spells CASSWGRQETQYF. DNA for the CDR3: TGTGCCAGCAGTTGGGGCCGACAAGAGACCCAGTACTTC.

This clone was counted a few times. The rearrangement uses TRBV29-1 and TRBJ1-1; tentatively, D is TRBD1 (6 bases). Deletions cut 7 bases from V and 12 bases from J, with 18 bases between. This CDR3 contains 11 residues. Germline loops: CDR1 SQVTM, CDR2 ANQGSEA. CDR3 nucleotide sequence: TGCAGCGCCCAAACCCAGACAGGCCCTTTCTTT. Its translation: CSAQTQTGPFF.

This clone was seen only once. The V gene is TRBV6-1, the J gene TRBJ1-5; 9 bases match TRBD1. The V gene's germline CDR1 is MNHNS and CDR2 SASEGT. V shed 5 bases and J 8 bases; nucleotides not matched to a gene: 4. The CDR3 runs 13 residues. CDR3 region: CASSWDRVKPQHF. In nucleotides, the CDR3 is TGTGCCAGCAGTTGGGACAGGGTAAAGCCCCAGCATTTT.

J is TRBJ2-7 and V is TRBV6-5; 7 positions match TRBD1. V lost 3 bases to trimming and J lost 4 bases; unmatched junction nucleotides: 6. The V gene's germline CDR1 is MNHEY and CDR2 SVGAGI. This CDR3 comprises 14 residues. The CDR3 is CASSYTGAFYEQYF. In DNA form, the CDR3 reads TGTGCCAGCAGTTATACAGGGGCTTTTTACGAGCAGTACTTC.

V and J are TRBV2 and TRBJ1-2; D gene ambiguous. Germline V CDR1 and CDR2: SNHLY, FYNNEI. Trimming stripped 6 bases from V and 5 bases from J, with 16 bases between. There are 14 residues in the CDR3. The CDR3 bases are TGTGCCAGCAGCCTACAGACCCCAGGATATGGCTACACCTTC. Protein product: CASSLQTPGYGYTF.

This clone was seen a few times. J is TRBJ1-2 and V is TRBV5-6, with D maybe TRBD1 (6 bases). Trimming shortened V by 3 bases and J by 0 bases, and 12 bases separated the two germline ends. This CDR3 contains 15 residues. The germline V gene has CDR1 SGHDT and CDR2 YYEEEE. The CDR3 here is CASSSGQISNYGYTF. In nucleotides, the CDR3 is TGTGCCAGCAGCTCAGGACAGATATCTAACTATGGCTACACCTTC.

The V call is TRBV27, the J call TRBJ1-4; tentative D call: TRBD1 (5 bases). The CDR3 has 18 amino acids. Germline CDR1 MNHEY, CDR2 SMNVEV (reference sequence). The V end lost 7 bases, the J end lost 0 bases, and 21 bases lay between the germline ends. The CDR3: CASTLRRGGLATNEKLFF. The CDR3 region has the DNA TGTGCCAGCACCCTAAGAAGGGGAGGGTTGGCAACTAATGAAAAACTGTTTTTT.

V and J are TRBV7-9 and TRBJ2-5; possible D gene TRBD1, 5 bases. With the DNA end fitting TRBJ2-7 better, the J assignment may be wrong. The length of the CDR3 is 12 residues. CDR1 is SEHNR and CDR2 is FQNEAQ in the germline V gene (reference sequence). The DNA for the CDR3 is TGTGCCAGCAGCCCAAGACAGTCCGAGCAGTACTTC. Protein sequence: CASSPRQSEQYF.

The chain combines TRBV27 with TRBJ2-7; a weak D match, TRBD1 (6 bases). Per the germline V gene, CDR1 is MNHEY and CDR2 is SMNVEV (reference sequence). The V gene lost 1 base and the J gene lost 4 bases, with 8 bases spanning the gap. The CDR3 has 13 amino acids. The CDR3 spells CASSLFQGYEQYF. In DNA form, the CDR3 reads TGTGCCAGCAGTTTATTCCAGGGGTACGAGCAGTACTTC.

J is TRBJ2-3 and V is TRBV12-5; D perhaps matches TRBD1 (6 bases). CDR1 LGHNT and CDR2 FRNRAP come from the germline V gene. Trimming stripped 1 base from V and 3 bases from J, with 11 bases between. The CDR3 is 15 residues long. CDR3: CASGLGQGITDTQYF. CDR3 in DNA: TGTGCTAGTGGTTTGGGGCAGGGGATAACAGATACGCAGTATTTT.

J is TRBJ2-5 and V is TRBV5-6, with TRBD1 matching over 11 bases. The closer fit of TRBJ2-7 to the DNA end suggests the J call may be wrong. CDR1 is SGHDT, CDR2 YYEEEE, per germline. This CDR3 comprises 14 residues. The CDR3 coding sequence is TGTGCCAGCAGGGGGGGACAGGGGGGCTACGAGCAGTACTTC. As protein: CASRGGQGGYEQYF.

The chain employs TRBV7-8 and TRBJ2-3, with a possible D match to TRBD1 (7 bases). Germline CDR1 reads SGHVS; CDR2 reads FQNEAQ. The CDR3 spans 15 residues. The ends were cut back, 2 bases at V and 3 bases at J, with 12 bases in the middle. CDR3 in amino acids: CASSLRQGGTDTQYF. The DNA of the CDR3 is TGTGCCAGCAGCTTAAGGCAGGGGGGAACAGATACGCAGTATTTT.

For this clone: Additional DNA sequences in this sample encode the identical CDR3. The chain has TRBV10-1 and TRBJ2-3, with D maybe TRBD1 (6 bases). The V gene's germline CDR1 is WNHNN and CDR2 SYGVQD (reference sequence). The CDR3 covers 15 residues. The germline V and J ends were trimmed by 6 bases and 1 base, with 14 bases remaining between them. The CDR3 nucleotides read TGCGCCAGCAGCGAGGACAGTGGGGGCACAGATACGCAGTATTTT. This encodes CASSEDSGGTDTQYF.

J is TRBJ2-3 and V is TRBV27; a weak D match, TRBD2 (6 bases). This CDR3 spans 15 amino acids. V was trimmed by 3 bases and J by 3 bases, leaving 13 bases between them. The V gene's germline CDR1 is MNHEY and CDR2 SMNVEV (reference sequence). CDR3 protein: CASSFTGRETDTQYF. The CDR3 DNA reads as TGTGCCAGCAGTTTTACCGGGAGAGAGACAGATACGCAGTATTTT.

The V gene is TRBV7-2, the J gene TRBJ2-7; 9 nucleotides align to TRBD2. The length of the CDR3 is 16 residues. V lost 5 bases and J lost 5; bases outside the gene matches: 13. Germline assignment: CDR1 SGHTA and CDR2 FQGNSA. CDR3 protein: CASSPTLGLAFHEQYF. The CDR3 bases are TGTGCCAGCAGCCCAACGTTGGGACTAGCATTCCACGAGCAGTACTTC.

This rearrangement joins TRBV2 to TRBJ1-1, with 10 bases that match TRBD1. The ends lost 10 bases at V and 4 bases at J; junction bases unmatched: 9. The length of the CDR3 is 14 residues. The germline CDR1 and CDR2 sequences are SNHLY and FYNNEI. The CDR3 DNA reads TGTGCCATATCCCGGGACAGGGGATTCACTGAAGCTTTCTTT. Protein sequence: CAISRDRGFTEAFF.

This clone was picked up a small number of times. The V call is TRBV5-4, the J call TRBJ1-4; a possible D gene is TRBD1 (5 bases). V was clipped by 3 bases and J by 7 bases, with 13 bases between them. Germline V gene sequence: CDR1 SGHNT, CDR2 YYREEE (reference sequence). This CDR3 has 14 residues. CDR3 in DNA: TGTGCCAGCAGCTCCCAGGGTGGGGTTGAAAAACTGTTTTTT. Translated, it gives CASSSQGGVEKLFF.

This chain connects TRBV6-5 to TRBJ2-5, with TRBD2 as a possible D gene (5 bases). There are 15 residues in the CDR3. Trimming shortened V by 8 bases and J by 0 bases, and 16 bases separated the two germline ends. CDR1 and CDR2 (germline): MNHEY, SVGAGI. CDR3 coding DNA: TGTGCCAGCCGGAGGTCTAGCCGGTACCAAGAGACCCAGTACTTC. It is translated as CASRRSSRYQETQYF.

As regards this clone: Other DNA sequences within the sample encode an identical CDR3. The rearrangement links TRBV29-1 to TRBJ1-3; D may be TRBD1 (5 bases). CDR3 size: 13 residues. V lost 3 bases and J lost 4, with 10 bases in between. Germline CDR1 reads SQVTM; CDR2 reads ANQGSEA. The CDR3 sequence is CSVEAGSGNTIYF. CDR3 nucleotides: TGCAGCGTTGAGGCAGGGTCGGGAAACACCATATATTTT.

The V and J genes are TRBV28 and TRBJ2-3; 8 bases are shared with TRBD1. Germline CDR1 reads MDHEN; CDR2 reads SYDVKM. The CDR3 spans 16 residues. V lost 6 bases, J lost 1 base, and 9 bases stayed unmatched. CDR3 sequence: CASRLTGTGRTDTQYF. The CDR3 DNA reads as TGTGCCAGCAGGCTAACCGGGACAGGTCGCACAGATACGCAGTATTTT.

This clone was detected once. The chain employs TRBV5-4 and TRBJ2-7; 7 positions agree with TRBD1. The V gene end was trimmed by 9 bases and the J gene end by 5 bases; junction bases not matched to a gene: 14. The V gene's germline CDR1 is SGHNT and CDR2 YYREEE (reference sequence). This CDR3 contains 14 residues. CDR3 bases: TGTGCCACCAACTTAGGGGGCCGGGGAAACGAGCAGTACTTC. This translates into CATNLGGRGNEQYF.

The V and J genes are TRBV30 and TRBJ1-2, with 8 bases that match TRBD1. Per germline, CDR1 GTSNPN and CDR2 SVGIG (reference sequence). J gave up 8 bases and V 6 bases, and 11 bases lay outside the gene matches. The CDR3 sequence is 13 residues long. The DNA for the CDR3 is TGTGCCTGCCCCCCCGACAGGGGATGGGGCTACACCTTC. It specifies CACPPDRGWGYTF.

This rearrangement joins TRBV11-2 to TRBJ2-1, with TRBD2 as a possible D gene (6 bases). Germline V gene data show CDR1 as SGHAT and CDR2 as FQNNGV. The CDR3 is 12 residues long. The V end was cut by 4 bases, the J end by 9 bases, with 10 bases between. CDR3 in DNA: TGTGCCAGCAGCTATACGGGGGTTGAGCAGTTCTTC. It translates to CASSYTGVEQFF.

The V and J genes are TRBV28 and TRBJ1-2; the D gene is possibly TRBD1 (6 bases). Trimming stripped 3 bases from V and 2 bases from J, with 10 bases between. The CDR3 consists of 14 residues. CDR1 and CDR2 (germline): MDHEN, SYDVKM. The chain's CDR3 is CASSLFQGNYGYTF. CDR3 DNA: TGTGCCAGCAGTTTGTTTCAGGGGAACTATGGCTACACCTTC.

This clone was seen a handful of times. The chain joins TRBV27 to TRBJ1-1, with D possibly TRBD1 on 5 matching bases. The CDR3 covers 14 residues. The germline CDR1 and CDR2 sequences are MNHEY and SMNVEV (reference sequence). Deletions cut 6 bases from V and 7 bases from J, with 18 bases between. The CDR3 loop reads CASSERGLLGEAFF. The DNA for the CDR3 is TGTGCCAGCAGCGAAAGGGGACTCCTCGGTGAAGCTTTCTTT.

The chain combines TRBV5-6 with TRBJ2-1; D gene unclear. The CDR3 is made up of 15 amino acids. V was cut by 4 bases and J by 3 bases, with 14 bases left in between. The germline gives CDR1 SGHDT, CDR2 YYEEEE. In nucleotides, the CDR3 is TGTGCCAGCAGCCCCCAGCCGCGGTTCTACAATGAGCAGTTCTTC. Protein product: CASSPQPRFYNEQFF.

The chain employs TRBV25-1 and TRBJ2-7; 9 bases line up with TRBD1. The CDR3 is 14 residues long. J gave up 4 bases and V 8 bases, and 9 bases lay outside the gene matches. CDR1 is MGHDK and CDR2 is SYGVNS in the germline V gene. CDR3 sequence: CASGRGQGAYEQYF. The DNA of the CDR3 is TGTGCCAGCGGACGGGGACAGGGCGCGTACGAGCAGTACTTC.